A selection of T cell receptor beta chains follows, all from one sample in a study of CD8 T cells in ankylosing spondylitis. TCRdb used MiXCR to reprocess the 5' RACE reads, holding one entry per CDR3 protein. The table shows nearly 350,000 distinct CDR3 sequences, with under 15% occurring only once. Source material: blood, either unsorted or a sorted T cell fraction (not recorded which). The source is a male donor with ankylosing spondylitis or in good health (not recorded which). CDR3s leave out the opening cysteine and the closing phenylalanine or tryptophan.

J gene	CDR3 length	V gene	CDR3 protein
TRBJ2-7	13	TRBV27	ASGPGRRSSYEQY
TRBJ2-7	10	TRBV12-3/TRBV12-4	ASTDSGYEQY
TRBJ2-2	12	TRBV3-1	ASSQEMGTGELF
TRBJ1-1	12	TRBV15	ATTRGGMNTEAF
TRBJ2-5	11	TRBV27	ASSLSAVETQY
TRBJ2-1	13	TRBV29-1	SVVRGASSYNEQF
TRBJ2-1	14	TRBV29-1	SVDRGGGQGINEQF
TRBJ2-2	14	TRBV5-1	ASSSTRDSNTGELF
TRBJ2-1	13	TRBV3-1	ATTPAGGLYNEQF
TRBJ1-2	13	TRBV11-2	ASSLEWGIDYGYT
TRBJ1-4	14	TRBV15	ATSRDRKVFNEKLF
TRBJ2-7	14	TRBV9	ASSPWFGTNTYEQY
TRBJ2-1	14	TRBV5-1	ASSLRLAGASGEQF
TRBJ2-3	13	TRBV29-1	SVEDGTSGVPAQY
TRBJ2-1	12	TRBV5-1	ASSRDWRAGEQF
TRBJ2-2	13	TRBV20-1	SASPWGGNTGELF
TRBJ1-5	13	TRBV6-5	ASTIRGLTGQPQH
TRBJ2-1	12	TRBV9	ASSVDTGGNEQF
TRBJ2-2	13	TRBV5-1	ASSPGEARTGELF
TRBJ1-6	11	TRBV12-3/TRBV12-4	ASSLLWNSPLH
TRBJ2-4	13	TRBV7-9	ASSPGTLAKNIQY
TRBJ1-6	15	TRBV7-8	ASSQMDRGSYNSPLH